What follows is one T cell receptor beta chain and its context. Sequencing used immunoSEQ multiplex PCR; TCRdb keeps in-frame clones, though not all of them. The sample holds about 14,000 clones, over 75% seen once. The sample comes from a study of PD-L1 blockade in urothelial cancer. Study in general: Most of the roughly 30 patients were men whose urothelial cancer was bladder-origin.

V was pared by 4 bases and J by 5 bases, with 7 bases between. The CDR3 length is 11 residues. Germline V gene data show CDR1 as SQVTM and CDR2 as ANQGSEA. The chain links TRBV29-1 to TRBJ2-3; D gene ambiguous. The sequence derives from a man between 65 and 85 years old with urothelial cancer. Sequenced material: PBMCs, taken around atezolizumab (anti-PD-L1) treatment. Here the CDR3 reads CSVVSRDTQYF. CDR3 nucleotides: TGCAGCGTTGTGAGCCGAGATACGCAGTATTTT.